The clone carrying this T cell receptor (beta chain) was seen ten or more times. Described time point: newly diagnosed GD, antithyroid drugs for less than 3 months. The TCR library was made from RNA extracted from PBMCs. The data were taken from a study of regulatory T cells in long-lasting Graves disease. The V gene's germline CDR1 is LGHDT and CDR2 YNNKEL (reference sequence). Trimming took off 2 bases at V and 9 bases at J, with 11 bases between the two ends. The CDR3 is 12 residues long. For TCR beta, libraries came from iRepertoire HTBI primers and Arm-PCR of CDR3 regions. One entry per CDR3 protein results from TCRdb running MiXCR on the multiplex PCR reads. Of hundreds of thousands of distinct CDR3 sequences listed, about 16% are singletons. These same data were also listed under a study on T cells in Graves' hyperthyroidism and ophthalmopathy. From that paper: The diagnostic basis comprised clinical symptoms, serum thyroxine and TRAb, thyroid ultrasound and orbital computed tomography. Blood also carried most thyroid clonotypes expanded above 0.001.

This sample comprised peripheral blood mononuclear cells (PBMCs), obtained at new diagnosis, from a patient treated with antithyroid drugs. The chain uses TRBV3-1 and TRBJ2-7; D unresolved. This TCR came from a man younger than 35 with Graves disease. This CDR3 reads CASSQLERAQYF. Here the CDR3 DNA reads TGTGCCAGCAGCCAATTGGAAAGGGCGCAGTACTTC.